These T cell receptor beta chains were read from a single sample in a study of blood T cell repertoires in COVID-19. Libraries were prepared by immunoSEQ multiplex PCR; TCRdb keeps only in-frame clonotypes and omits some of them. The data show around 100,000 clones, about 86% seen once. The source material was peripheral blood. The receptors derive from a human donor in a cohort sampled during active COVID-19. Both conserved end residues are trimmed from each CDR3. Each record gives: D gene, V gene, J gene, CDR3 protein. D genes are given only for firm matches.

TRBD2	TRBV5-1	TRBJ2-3	ASSPGLAGVTQY
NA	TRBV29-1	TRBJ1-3	SVGPRGGNTIY
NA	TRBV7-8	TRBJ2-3	ASSRGLVRDTQY
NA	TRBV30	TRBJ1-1	AWKEYGAEAF
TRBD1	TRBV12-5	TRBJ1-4	ARDRAGEKLF
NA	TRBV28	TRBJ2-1	ASRLTGQGGQQF
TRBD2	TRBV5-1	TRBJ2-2	ASSWRGEPNTGELF
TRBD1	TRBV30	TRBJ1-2	AWNSGQGRYGYT
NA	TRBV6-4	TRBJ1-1	ASSQTGGTEAF
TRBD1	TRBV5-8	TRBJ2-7	ASSRRTGGYEQY
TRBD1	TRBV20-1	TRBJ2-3	SAEQGDTQY
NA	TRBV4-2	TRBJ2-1	ASSQVTINSYNEQF
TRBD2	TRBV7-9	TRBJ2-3	ASSPAGTTRMDTQY
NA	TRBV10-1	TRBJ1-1	ASRKGGSGNTEAF
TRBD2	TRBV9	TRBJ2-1	ASSSSGTSDPSYNEQF
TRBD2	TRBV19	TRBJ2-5	ASSPAGGLYQETQY